Listed below are T cell receptor beta chains from one sample, sequenced in a study of blood T cell repertoires in COVID-19. Sequencing used immunoSEQ multiplex PCR; TCRdb keeps in-frame clones, though not all of them. The repertoire has 45,000 to 70,000 clones, around 80% of them found once; the top ten carry over 10%. Sequenced input: peripheral blood. The receptors derive from a woman older than 75 with acute or convalescent COVID-19. The CDR3 runs from the conserved cysteine through the conserved F or W. A D gene is named only where the DNA matches it firmly. Clone size is shown for a subset of rows, as once, few, many or a class of expanded clone.

once	TRBV5-1	NA	TRBJ1-1	CASSLAGAAEAFF	TGCGCCAGCAGCTTGGCAGGGGCGGCGGAAGCTTTCTTT
once	TRBV7-8	TRBD1	TRBJ1-6	CASSSEGTGNSPLHF	TGTGCCAGCAGCTCCGAAGGGACAGGGAATTCACCCCTCCACTTT
NA	TRBV27	TRBD1	TRBJ1-2	CASTRPGTGDGYTF	TGTGCCAGCACCCGACCCGGGACAGGTGATGGCTACACCTTC
NA	TRBV3-1/TRBV3-2	TRBD2	TRBJ2-5	CASSHAASGNQETQYF	TGTGCCAGCAGCCACGCCGCCAGCGGGAATCAAGAGACCCAGTACTTC
NA	TRBV7-6	TRBD2	TRBJ2-7	CVSSLVGLAGRSSYEQYF	TGTGTCAGCAGCTTAGTGGGACTAGCGGGAAGGAGCTCCTACGAGCAGTACTTC
NA	TRBV6-5	TRBD1	TRBJ1-2	CASSPRGQLNYGYTF	TGTGCCAGCAGTCCGCGGGGACAGCTTAACTATGGCTACACCTTC
NA	TRBV4-1	TRBD2	TRBJ2-4	CASSLTPPGLAGRIAKNIQYF	TGCGCCAGCAGCCTAACCCCACCGGGACTAGCGGGGCGAATAGCCAAAAACATTCAGTACTTC
NA	TRBV5-1	NA	TRBJ2-2	CASSSEQAGELFF	TGCGCCAGCAGCTCTGAACAGGCCGGGGAGCTGTTTTTT
NA	TRBV29-1	TRBD1	TRBJ2-6	CSVVGQALSGANVLTF	TGCAGCGTTGTGGGACAGGCACTCTCTGGGGCCAACGTCCTGACTTTC
NA	TRBV5-1	NA	TRBJ1-3	CASSPTVPADTIYF	TGCGCCAGCAGCCCGACCGTTCCGGCGGACACCATATATTTT
NA	TRBV7-9	NA	TRBJ1-6	CASSRREGNNSPLHF	TGTGCCAGCAGCCGTAGGGAGGGGAATAATTCACCCCTCCACTTT
NA	TRBV3-1/TRBV3-2	TRBD1	TRBJ1-5	CASSHGQGWGQPQHF	TGTGCCAGCAGCCATGGACAGGGTTGGGGCCAGCCCCAGCATTTT
once	TRBV5-8	TRBD1	TRBJ2-7	CASSPGDRVLGSEQYF	TGTGCCAGCAGCCCCGGGGACAGGGTCTTGGGTTCCGAGCAGTACTTC
NA	TRBV7-9	TRBD1	TRBJ1-4	CASSRLGTAGTNEKLFF	TGTGCCAGCAGCCGACTGGGGACAGCCGGAACTAATGAAAAACTGTTTTTT
NA	TRBV7-8	NA	TRBJ2-6	CAGALSSGANVLTF	TGTGCGGGGGCATTGAGCTCTGGGGCCAACGTCCTGACTTTC